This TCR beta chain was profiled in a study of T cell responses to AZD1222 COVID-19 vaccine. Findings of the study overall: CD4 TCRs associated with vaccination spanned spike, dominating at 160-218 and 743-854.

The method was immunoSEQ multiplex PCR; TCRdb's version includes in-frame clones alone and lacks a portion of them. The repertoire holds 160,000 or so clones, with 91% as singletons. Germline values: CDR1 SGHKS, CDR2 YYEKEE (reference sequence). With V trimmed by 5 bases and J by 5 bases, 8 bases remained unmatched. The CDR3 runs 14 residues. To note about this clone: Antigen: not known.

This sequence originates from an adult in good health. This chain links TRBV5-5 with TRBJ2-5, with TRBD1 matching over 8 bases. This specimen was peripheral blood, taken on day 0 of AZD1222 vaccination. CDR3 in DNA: TGTGCCAGCAGACGCGGACAGGGTACGGAGACCCAGTACTTC. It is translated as CASRRGQGTETQYF.